This TCR beta chain appears in the sequencing data of a study of blood T cell repertoires in COVID-19. Study context: From the United States, Italy and Spain came samples of acute and convalescent COVID-19.

In germline, CDR1 is MDHEN, CDR2 SYDVKM. The CDR3 covers 15 residues. With V trimmed by 4 bases and J by 4 bases, 7 bases remained unmatched. As to this clone: Within the sample, other DNA sequences also encode this same CDR3.

Original processing methods: For nucleated cells, counts were estimated from reference gene primer amplification. The protocol was immunoSEQ multiplex PCR, while the TCRdb copy is restricted to in-frame clones and leaves out a portion. Clone size and V and J calls were adopted from that table, with D and trimming inferred from the DNA. The sample carries 450,000 to 500,000 clones, over 75% recorded once. The chain recombines TRBV28 with TRBJ2-7; 10 nucleotides align to TRBD2. This TCR came from a human donor in a cohort sampled during active COVID-19. Specimen: peripheral blood. The CDR3 reads CASSSPGLAFYEQYF. The CDR3 nucleotides read TGTGCCAGCAGTTCACCGGGACTAGCGTTTTACGAGCAGTACTTC.